These 2 T cell receptor beta chains share one sample of origin, sequenced in a study of CD8+ T cells in alopecia areata. The sample's treatment: oral pan-JAK inhibitor, 5-10 mg twice daily. RNA, once extracted, was reverse transcribed into cDNA for use as the sequencing template. Method: immunoSEQ multiplex PCR; TCRdb's copy keeps in-frame clones and lacks some. The sample shows about 150,000 clones, roughly 54% of them seen only once. This material consisted of CD8+ T cells sorted from blood, taken at week 4, from a patient treated with tofacitinib. These receptors all stem from a human donor with alopecia areata.

This chain joins TRBV4-1 and TRBJ2-2, with D possibly TRBD2 on 6 matching bases. The germline V gene encodes CDR1 MGHRA and CDR2 YSYEKL. V lost 3 bases, J lost 4 bases, and 6 bases lay in between. The CDR3 length is 13 residues. CDR3 sequence reads: CASSHGGTGELFF. CDR3 coding DNA: TGCGCCAGCAGCCACGGGGGCACCGGGGAGCTGTTTTTT.

J is TRBJ2-3 and V is TRBV13; no definite D call. Germline CDR1 and CDR2: PRHDT and FYEKMQ (reference sequence). Trimming took off 6 bases at V and 1 base at J, with 11 bases between the two ends. This CDR3 region has 14 residues. In DNA form, the CDR3 reads TGTGCCAGCAGTCCAACTGCGGGCACAGATACGCAGTATTTT. It yields the protein CASSPTAGTDTQYF.